The 25 T cell receptor beta chains below all came from one sample that was sequenced in a study of read filtering for tumor transcriptome and immune sequencing. Molecular barcoded adaptors covering alpha/delta and beta/gamma chains were used on roughly 400 ng RNA. TCRdb fed the reads into MiXCR, producing one record per CDR3 protein. Here the sample spans more than 35,000 distinct CDR3 sequences, roughly 13% being singletons. Sequencing was done on a sample of a population of CD138-negative cells sorted from bone marrow. These receptor sequences come from a donor aged 40 or older with multiple myeloma.

This clonotype ranks as medium-sized. J is TRBJ2-1 and V is TRBV29-1, with TRBD1 identical over 10 bases. Unmatched junction bases numbered 18, after V lost 6 bases and J lost 4 bases. The CDR3 is 18 residues long. Germline-derived CDR1 and CDR2 are SQVTM and ANQGSEA. The CDR3 reads CSVTGTGVQRDGYNEQFF. For the CDR3, the DNA is TGCAGCGTCACCGGGACAGGGGTGCAGCGGGACGGATACAATGAGCAGTTCTTC.

This clonotype was seen ten or more times. The chain recombines TRBV12-3 or TRBV12-4 with TRBJ2-5; D call uncertain. The CDR3 extends over 13 amino acids. The germline V and J ends were trimmed by 3 bases and 1 base, with 6 bases remaining between them. The CDR3 DNA is TGTGCCAGCAGTTTCCTAGGCCAAGAGACCCAGTACTTC. Translated: CASSFLGQETQYF.

This clonotype was detected many times. The V gene is TRBV4-2, the J gene TRBJ2-7, with D possibly matching TRBD1 (5 bases). Trimming stripped 0 bases from V and 6 bases from J, with 15 bases between. Germline V CDR1 and CDR2: LGHNA, YNFKEQ. The CDR3 runs to 15 residues. The CDR3 bases are TGTGCCAGCAGCCAAGATCTGACAGTCACAGCCGAGCAGTACTTC. It yields the protein CASSQDLTVTAEQYF.

Details on this clonotype: With a much larger clone just one base away, this may be a read error. The chain joins TRBV3-1 to TRBJ2-2; D might be TRBD1 (5 bases). Looked up from germline, CDR1 is LGHDT and CDR2 is YNNKEL (reference sequence). V was shortened by 3 bases and J by 1 base, with 15 bases between the two germline ends. This CDR3 spans 17 amino acids. CDR3 residues: CASSHLPRTQNTGELFF. The CDR3 region has the DNA TGTGCCAGCAGCCATTTGCCCCGGACACAGAACACCGGGGAGCTGTTTTTT.

This clonotype was detected many times. The V call is TRBV25-1, the J call TRBJ1-4, with D unresolved. CDR3 size: 12 residues. In germline, CDR1 is MGHDK, CDR2 SYGVNS. V shed 2 bases and J shed 10 bases, with 8 bases lying between them. Written as DNA, the CDR3 is TGTGCCAGCAGTGAAGGGGATGGAAAACTGTTTTTT. Residues: CASSEGDGKLFF.

The sample holds many counts of this clonotype. The V call is TRBV28, the J call TRBJ2-1; D gene ambiguous. This CDR3 spans 13 amino acids. V was cut by 2 bases and J by 4 bases, with 6 bases left in between. CDR1 MDHEN and CDR2 SYDVKM come from the germline V gene. CDR3 sequence: CASSLQGYNEQFF. The CDR3 DNA reads TGTGCCAGCAGTTTACAAGGTTACAATGAGCAGTTCTTC.

This clonotype was found many times. This chain links TRBV29-1 with TRBJ2-5; 10 bases agree with TRBD1. The trim removed 1 base at V and 4 bases at J, leaving 9 bases unmatched. The germline V gene has CDR1 SQVTM and CDR2 ANQGSEA. The CDR3 spans 16 residues. CDR3 loop: CSVEGYRDRGIETQYF. In DNA form, the CDR3 reads TGCAGCGTTGAAGGGTACCGGGACAGGGGAATAGAGACCCAGTACTTC.

This clonotype was found a few times. The chain joins TRBV20-1 to TRBJ2-3, with 7 bases that match TRBD1. The CDR3 spans 13 residues. Looked up from germline, CDR1 is DFQATT and CDR2 is SNEGSKA (reference sequence). The CDR3 spells CGETTGVADTQYF. DNA of the CDR3: TGCGGTGAAACCACAGGGGTGGCAGATACGCAGTATTTT.

This clonotype was counted at least ten times. Its ends do not fully match the called genes, so a read error is possible. This chain connects TRBV7-6 to TRBJ1-5, with unresolved D. The CDR3 spans 15 residues. Germline CDR1 is SGHVS and CDR2 is FNYEAQ. CDR3 coding DNA: TGTGCCAACAGCTTATATGCAGGTTGCAATCAGCCCCAGCATTTT. Amino acid sequence: CANSLYAGCNQPQHF.

This clonotype showed up many times. The genes are TRBV12-3 or TRBV12-4 and TRBJ1-5; D ambiguous. The CDR3 extends over 14 amino acids. V lost 1 base, J lost 7 bases, and 11 bases lay in between. CDR3 sequence: CASSLVSGGQPQHF. For the CDR3, the DNA is TGTGCCAGCAGTTTAGTATCAGGAGGGCAGCCCCAGCATTTT.

Only a few counts were recorded for this clonotype. An end of the junction differs from the germline gene, which may be a read error. J is TRBJ2-1 and V is TRBV4-3; no definite D call. The CDR3 is 15 amino acids. Per the germline V gene, CDR1 is LGHNA and CDR2 is YSLEER. CDR3 nucleotide sequence: TGCGCCAGCAGCCAAGAATCCCCTGGCTACAGTGAGCAGTTCTTC. It encodes CASSQESPGYSEQFF.

Points on this clonotype: A read error may produce the germline difference seen at one junction end. The V and J genes are TRBV6-2 or TRBV6-3 and TRBJ2-2, with a possible D match to TRBD1 (6 bases). There are 14 residues in the CDR3. The germline V gene has CDR1 MNHEY and CDR2 SVGEGT. As DNA, the CDR3 is TGTGCCAGCAGTTTGAGAGGGGACACCGGGGCGCTGTCTTTT. It translates to CASSLRGDTGALSF.

At least ten counts were recorded for this clonotype. This chain connects TRBV7-8 to TRBJ2-7; 7 nucleotides agree with TRBD1. V trimming: 5 bases; J trimming: 2 bases; junction bases outside the gene matches: 9. This CDR3 is built from 15 residues. Per germline, CDR1 SGHVS and CDR2 FQNEAQ. The CDR3 protein is CASSQGAGGTYEQYF. The CDR3 DNA sequence: TGTGCCAGCAGCCAAGGGGCAGGGGGAACCTACGAGCAGTACTTC.

This clonotype has a count of ten or more. This chain connects TRBV5-1 to TRBJ2-1; no reliable D call. The germline gives CDR1 SGHRS, CDR2 YFSETQ. CDR3 size: 19 residues. Trimming took 1 base from V and 0 from J, leaving 20 bases between them. CDR3 protein: CASSLPSDPRLSSYNEQFF. Here the CDR3 DNA reads TGCGCCAGCAGCTTGCCCTCCGATCCGCGGTTGAGCTCCTACAATGAGCAGTTCTTC.

In this sample, this clonotype turned up many times. The V gene is TRBV20-1, the J gene TRBJ1-2; D unclear. V was pared by 2 bases and J by 5 bases, with 9 bases between. The CDR3 sequence is 12 residues long. Germline CDR1 DFQATT, CDR2 SNEGSKA (reference sequence). As DNA, the CDR3 is TGCAGTGCTAGATCCCCAGAGTATGGCTACACCTTC. This gives the protein CSARSPEYGYTF.

Comments on this clonotype: A much larger clone differs by one base, so this may be a read error. As the CDR3 is not closed by the conserved phenylalanine or tryptophan, this likely results from a read error. J is TRBJ1-1 and V is TRBV4-1; 7 bases are a match to TRBD1. Germline CDR1 and CDR2: MGHRA and YSYEKL. Trimming cost V 8 bases and J 4 bases; bases outside gene matches: 7. This CDR3 region has 13 residues. The CDR3 DNA reads TGCGCCAGCGCTAGGGGACAGTCCACTGAAGCTTTCTCT. Its translation is CASARGQSTEAFS.

This clonotype was seen many times. This rearrangement joins TRBV27 to TRBJ2-1; 7 bases match TRBD2. Germline V gene sequence: CDR1 MNHEY, CDR2 SMNVEV (reference sequence). V shed 5 bases and J 7 bases; nucleotides not matched to a gene: 11. CDR3 length: 15 residues. The CDR3 here is CASSLEDGRTNEQFF. The CDR3 nucleotides are TGTGCCAGCAGTCTCGAAGACGGGAGGACGAATGAGCAGTTCTTC.

This clonotype was counted many times. The chain links TRBV6-5 to TRBJ1-2; D is uncertain. CDR3 length equals 13 residues. The germline CDR1 and CDR2 sequences are MNHEY and SVGAGI. V gave up 4 bases and J gave up 0 bases, with 6 bases separating them. The CDR3 loop reads CASSSGSNYGYTF. The CDR3 DNA reads TGTGCCAGCAGTTCAGGATCTAACTATGGCTACACCTTC.

Ten or more counts support this clonotype. The chain carries TRBV5-1 and TRBJ2-7; the match to TRBD2 covers 10 bases. The length of the CDR3 is 14 residues. Germline V gives CDR1 SGHRS, CDR2 YFSETQ. V trimming: 6 bases; J trimming: 6 bases; junction bases outside the gene matches: 9. Here the CDR3 reads CASTGTSASSEQYF. The CDR3 DNA reads TGCGCCAGCACCGGGACTAGCGCGAGCTCCGAGCAGTACTTC.

Ten or more counts support this clonotype. The rearrangement uses TRBV7-2 and TRBJ2-3; D is possibly TRBD2 (6 bases). V lost 1 base, J lost 8 bases, and 16 bases lay in between. There are 15 residues in the CDR3. The germline V gene has CDR1 SGHTA and CDR2 FQGNSA. CDR3 DNA: TGTGCCAGCAGCTTAGACGTTCGCGGGATCGGTACGCAGTATTTT. It codes for CASSLDVRGIGTQYF.

This clonotype was observed many times. The gene calls are TRBV20-1 and TRBJ2-3; 8 bases agree with TRBD2. This CDR3 is 16 amino acids long. Looked up from germline, CDR1 is DFQATT and CDR2 is SNEGSKA (reference sequence). J was trimmed by 0 bases and V by 6 bases; bases with no gene match: 11. The CDR3 sequence is CSATSIERGSTDTQYF. For the CDR3, the DNA is TGCAGTGCCACCTCCATTGAGCGGGGGAGCACAGATACGCAGTATTTT.

This clonotype was recorded many times. A much larger clone differs by one base, so this may be a read error. The chain joins TRBV7-3 to TRBJ2-3; 8 positions agree with TRBD1. CDR1 and CDR2 from the germline V gene are SGHTA and FQGTGA. V was clipped by 3 bases and J by 4 bases; unmatched bases: 6. The CDR3 has 15 amino acids. In nucleotides, the CDR3 is TGTGCCAGCAGCTTCGGGGCAGGGGGCGCAGATACGCAGTATTTT. Protein product: CASSFGAGGADTQYF.

This clonotype was seen only a few times. The V and J genes are TRBV29-1 and TRBJ1-1; 10 nucleotides line up with TRBD1. The CDR3 has 12 amino acids. Unmatched junction bases numbered 2, after V lost 6 bases and J lost 4 bases. Per germline, CDR1 SQVTM and CDR2 ANQGSEA. As DNA, the CDR3 is TGCAGCGTAAGGACAGGGGGCACTGAAGCTTTCTTT. Protein: CSVRTGGTEAFF.

As concerns this clonotype: This probably arose from a read error, given a far larger clone one base away. J is TRBJ1-5 and V is TRBV6-5; D call uncertain. Trimming pared 10 bases from V and 6 bases from J, leaving 16 bases between. This CDR3 spans 13 amino acids. Germline CDR1 MNHEY, CDR2 SVGAGI. The CDR3 spells CATTDWAGQPQHF. In nucleotides, the CDR3 is TGTGCCACCACAGACTGGGCCGGTCAGCCCCAGCATTTT.

A word on this clonotype: It differs at one base from a far larger clone, so likely a read error. The chain combines TRBV3-2 with TRBJ2-3; the D call of TRBD1 is as the table states it, not checked on the DNA. TRBV3-2 is tagged as a pseudogene. The CDR3 contains 15 residues. The CDR3 loop is CTSSHHYPPGDTQYF. In nucleotides, the CDR3 is TGTACCAGCAGCCACCATTACCCCCCGGGAGATACGCAGTATTTT.